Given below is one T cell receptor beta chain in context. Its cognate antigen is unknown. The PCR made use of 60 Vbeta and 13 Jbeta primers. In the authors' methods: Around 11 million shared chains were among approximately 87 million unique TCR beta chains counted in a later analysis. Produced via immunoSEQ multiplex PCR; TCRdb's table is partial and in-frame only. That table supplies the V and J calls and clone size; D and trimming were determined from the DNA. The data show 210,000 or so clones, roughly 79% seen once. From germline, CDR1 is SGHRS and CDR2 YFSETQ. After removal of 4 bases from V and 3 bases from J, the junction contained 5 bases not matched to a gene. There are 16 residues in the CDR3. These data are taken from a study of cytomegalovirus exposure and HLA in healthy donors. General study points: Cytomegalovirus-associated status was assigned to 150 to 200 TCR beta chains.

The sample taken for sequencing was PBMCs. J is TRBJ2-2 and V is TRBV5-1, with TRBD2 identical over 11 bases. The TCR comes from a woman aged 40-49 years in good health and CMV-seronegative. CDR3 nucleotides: TGCGCCAGCAGCAACGGGACTAGCGGCTACACCGGGGAGCTGTTTTTT. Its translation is CASSNGTSGYTGELFF.